This TCR beta chain derives from a study of CD8+ T cells in alopecia areata. Study-wide background: For treated patients, severity scores reflected the percentage of scalp area affected.

The treatment denotes: oral pan-JAK inhibitor, 5-10 mg twice daily. Obtained from alopecia areata patients were lesional scalp punch biopsies along with peripheral blood. CDR3 size: 16 residues. CDR1 is SQVTM and CDR2 is ANQGSEA in the germline V gene. Trimming removed 4 bases from V and 4 bases from J; junction bases left unmatched: 9. It was cDNA, reverse transcribed from extracted RNA, that served as the sequencing template. Using immunoSEQ multiplex PCR, the repertoire was profiled, and TCRdb retains in-frame clones only, with some absent. The table shows about 190,000 clones, with under 80% occurring only once.

This rearrangement joins TRBV29-1 to TRBJ2-5, with 13 bases fitting TRBD2. The sample in question was CD4+ T cells sorted from blood, obtained around week 50, from a patient treated with tofacitinib. The TCR comes from a human donor with alopecia areata. The CDR3 region has the DNA TGCAGCGTTGTGACTAGCGGGGGGCTCAAGGTAGAGACCCAGTACTTC. Translating it yields CSVVTSGGLKVETQYF.